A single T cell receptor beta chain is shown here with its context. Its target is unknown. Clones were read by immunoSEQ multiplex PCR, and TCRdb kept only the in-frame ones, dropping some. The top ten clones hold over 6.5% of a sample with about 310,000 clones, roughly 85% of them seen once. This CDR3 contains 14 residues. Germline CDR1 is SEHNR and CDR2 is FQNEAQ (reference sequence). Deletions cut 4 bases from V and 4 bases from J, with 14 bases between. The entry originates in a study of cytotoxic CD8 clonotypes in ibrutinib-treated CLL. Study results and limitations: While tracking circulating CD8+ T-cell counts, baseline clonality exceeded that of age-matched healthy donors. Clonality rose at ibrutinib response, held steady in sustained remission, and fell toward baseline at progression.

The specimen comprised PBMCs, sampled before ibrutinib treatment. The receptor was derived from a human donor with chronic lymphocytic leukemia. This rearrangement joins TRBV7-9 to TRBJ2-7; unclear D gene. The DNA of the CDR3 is TGTGCCAGCAGCTCTAAACCCGAAGGGTACGAGCAGTACTTC. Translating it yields CASSSKPEGYEQYF.